This T cell receptor beta chain comes out of a study of shared clonotypes between healthy human individuals. Whole-study results and caveats: Donor clonotype sharing was expected to depend on sequencing depth.

The genomic DNA of each subset was split evenly across several immunoSEQ plates. TCRdb's copy holds only in-frame clones and misses some; the assay was immunoSEQ multiplex PCR. In the table there are approximately 400,000 clones, 90% to 98% of which are singletons. The CDR3 loop spans 13 amino acids. The germline V gene has CDR1 SQVTM and CDR2 ANQGSEA. Trimming took off 4 bases at V and 4 bases at J, with 14 bases between the two ends. With respect to this clone: The antigen is unknown.

The rearrangement joins TRBV29-1 to TRBJ2-7, with D possibly matching TRBD1 (8 bases). The TCR sequence derives from a man in his thirties or forties in good health. Material: memory CD8+ T cells sorted from blood. The subset denotes: CD45RO+ cells pooled with CCR7-negative TemRA cells. The CDR3 bases are TGCAGCGTTGGGACAGGGAGGGGGTACGAGCAGTACTTC. It translates to CSVGTGRGYEQYF.